This passage covers 30 T cell receptor beta chains from one sample sequenced in a study of cytotoxic CD8 clonotypes in ibrutinib-treated CLL (dated by TCRdb to 2020 to 2023). Preparation of the library involved the immunoSEQ multiplex PCR assay. This is the immuneACCESS table as TCRdb keeps it, with only in-frame sequences that have V and J called. A part of the clones is gone; compared with another copy, unresolved V genes explain less than half, and the rest is unexplained. Within this sample are hundreds of thousands of clones, with 67% of them counted one time only. The leading ten clones occupy 5% to 6.5% of the sample. The material sequenced was PBMCs, taken after 36 months of ibrutinib treatment. Receptors were obtained from a human donor with chronic lymphocytic leukemia.

The gene calls are TRBV5-1 and TRBJ1-1; D call uncertain. CDR1 is SGHRS and CDR2 is YFSETQ in the germline V gene. This CDR3 is 13 amino acids long. V was trimmed by 0 bases and J by 5 bases, leaving 8 bases between them. The CDR3 loop is CASSLAGRTEAFF. The CDR3 DNA is TGCGCCAGCAGCTTGGCCGGGAGAACTGAAGCTTTCTTT.

The chain links TRBV10-1 to TRBJ2-5; D possibly uses TRBD1 or TRBD2 (5 bases each). The CDR3 consists of 15 residues. Trimming removed 0 bases at V and 2 bases at J, with 10 bases between. Germline loops: CDR1 WNHNN, CDR2 SYGVQD (reference sequence). CDR3: CASSESKWGQETQYF. DNA of the CDR3: TGCGCCAGCAGTGAGTCGAAATGGGGGCAAGAGACCCAGTACTTC.

V gene TRBV5-1 combines with J gene TRBJ2-3, with D perhaps TRBD2 (5 bases). Trimming stripped 1 base from V and 4 bases from J, with 7 bases between. The CDR3 is made up of 13 amino acids. The germline V gene encodes CDR1 SGHRS and CDR2 YFSETQ. The CDR3 reads CASSLLLADTQYF. DNA of the CDR3: TGCGCCAGCAGCTTGCTACTAGCAGATACGCAGTATTTT.

The chain combines TRBV4-1 with TRBJ1-2; TRBD1 agrees at 7 bases. V lost 1 base, J lost 4 bases, and 9 bases stayed unmatched. Germline CDR1 MGHRA, CDR2 YSYEKL. CDR3 length: 16 residues. This CDR3 is CASSQGKGGISYGYTF. The DNA of the CDR3 is TGCGCCAGCAGCCAAGGAAAAGGGGGCATTAGCTATGGCTACACCTTC.

V is TRBV4-3 and J is TRBJ2-1, with 10 positions matching TRBD2. Germline V gene data show CDR1 as LGHNA and CDR2 as YSLEER. CDR3 length: 15 residues. J gave up 9 bases and V 4 bases, and 9 bases lay outside the gene matches. This CDR3 reads CASSRLAGQSGEQFF. The CDR3, as DNA: TGCGCCAGCAGCCGACTAGCGGGCCAGTCGGGTGAGCAGTTCTTC.

This chain connects TRBV7-9 to TRBJ1-1, with 7 bases that match TRBD1. The CDR3 has 15 residues. Germline CDR1 is SEHNR and CDR2 is FQNEAQ (reference sequence). V dropped 5 bases and J dropped 1; count of bases not matched to a gene: 7. The CDR3, as DNA: TGTGCCAGCAGCGTACACAGGGGCCCGAACACTGAAGCTTTCTTT. This translates into CASSVHRGPNTEAFF.

The chain is built from TRBV9 and TRBJ1-4; 9 nucleotides align to TRBD1. V trimming: 1 base; J trimming: 6 bases; junction bases outside the gene matches: 4. The length of the CDR3 is 15 residues. From germline, CDR1 is SGDLS and CDR2 YYNGEE. Here the CDR3 reads CASSVTGTGYEKLFF. In DNA, the CDR3 is TGTGCCAGCAGCGTAACCGGGACAGGGTATGAAAAACTGTTTTTT. The whole variable domain, filled in from reference TRBV9 and TRBJ1-4, reads DSGVTQTPKHLITATGQRVTLRCSPRSGDLSVYWYQQSLDQGLQFLIQYYNGEERAKGNILERFSAQQFPDLHSELNLSSLELGDSALYFCASSVTGTGYEKLFFGSGTQLSVL.

The V and J genes are TRBV4-1 and TRBJ1-5; the D is unclear. Germline CDR1 MGHRA, CDR2 YSYEKL. V was cut by 0 bases and J by 1 base, with 13 bases left in between. The CDR3 consists of 17 residues. The CDR3 sequence is CASSQDPPGVSNQPQHF. DNA of the CDR3: TGCGCCAGCAGCCAAGATCCGCCGGGAGTCAGCAATCAGCCCCAGCATTTT.

The chain links TRBV29-1 to TRBJ2-3; 8 nucleotides agree with TRBD2. The CDR3 length is 14 residues. Trimming cost V 4 bases and J 0 bases; bases outside gene matches: 3. Germline V CDR1 and CDR2: SQVTM, ANQGSEA. The CDR3 loop reads CSVASGGSTDTQYF. Written as DNA, the CDR3 is TGCAGCGTTGCCAGCGGGGGAAGCACAGATACGCAGTATTTT.

The sample holds a few counts of this clone. The gene calls are TRBV19 and TRBJ1-1; no reliable D call. The CDR3 runs to 14 residues. Per the germline V gene, CDR1 is LNHDA and CDR2 is SQIVND (reference sequence). The V gene lost 3 bases and the J gene lost 4 bases, with 12 bases spanning the gap. As DNA, the CDR3 is TGTGCCAGTAGTATGGTCGCATTTGGCACTGAAGCTTTCTTT. This codes for CASSMVAFGTEAFF.

The sample holds a few counts of this clone. The rearrangement links TRBV4-1 to TRBJ2-7; possible D gene TRBD2, 5 bases. Trimming removed 1 base from V and 0 bases from J, with 7 bases in between. This CDR3 is 14 amino acids long. Germline CDR1 reads MGHRA; CDR2 reads YSYEKL. CDR3 DNA sequence: TGCGCCAGCAGCCAAGTGAGGGACTCCTACGAGCAGTACTTC. It specifies CASSQVRDSYEQYF.

This clone was counted between two and nine times. The chain recombines TRBV19 with TRBJ1-2; tentatively, D is TRBD1 (6 bases). The CDR3 runs to 15 residues. V gave up 5 bases and J gave up 4 bases, with 17 bases separating them. From germline, CDR1 is LNHDA and CDR2 SQIVND (reference sequence). CDR3 DNA: TGTGCCAGTAGTTTACCATCGGGGGGCTTCTATGGCTACACCTTC. Its protein product is CASSLPSGGFYGYTF.

The chain uses TRBV10-3 and TRBJ1-1; D possibly corresponds to TRBD1 (5 bases). V gave up 0 bases and J gave up 8 bases, with 10 bases separating them. Germline V gives CDR1 ENHRY, CDR2 SYGVKD. The CDR3 has 13 amino acids. The CDR3 loop reads CAISESTEPEAFF. Here the CDR3 DNA reads TGTGCCATCAGTGAGTCGACAGAACCCGAAGCTTTCTTT.

This chain joins TRBV15 and TRBJ1-4; no firm D call. The CDR3 length is 17 residues. V gave up 1 base and J gave up 4 bases, with 16 bases separating them. CDR1 and CDR2 (germline): LNHNV, YYDKDF (reference sequence). CDR3 in amino acids: CATSRGSQSPFNEKLFF. The CDR3 region has the DNA TGTGCCACCAGCAGAGGAAGCCAGTCCCCGTTTAATGAAAAACTGTTTTTT.

V and J are TRBV4-3 and TRBJ2-2; 7 bases map to TRBD2. Germline loops: CDR1 LGHNA, CDR2 YSLEER. J was trimmed by 7 bases and V by 1 base; bases with no gene match: 12. This CDR3 spans 17 amino acids. The CDR3 DNA reads TGCGCCAGCAGCCAAGTTGTCGGGGGAGGGCCGGGCGGGGAGCTGTTTTTT. Translation gives CASSQVVGGGPGGELFF.

This CDR3 is CASSFSGNRASSGANVLTF. CDR3 sequence (DNA): TGTGCCAGCAGCTTCTCTGGGAACAGGGCGAGCTCTGGGGCCAACGTCCTGACTTTC. The genes are TRBV7-9 and TRBJ2-6; a weak D match, TRBD1 (6 bases). Germline V gene lookup returns CDR1 SEHNR and CDR2 FQNEAQ (reference sequence). This CDR3 is built from 19 residues. Trimming took off 3 bases at V and 0 bases at J, with 18 bases between the two ends.

The J gene is TRBJ2-1, the V gene TRBV5-1; TRBD2 agrees at 7 bases. CDR3 length equals 16 residues. Germline CDR1 SGHRS, CDR2 YFSETQ. Losses at the gene ends were 4 bases for V and 4 bases for J; bases not matched to a gene: 11. The CDR3 sequence: CASSPPRASGYNEQFF. The CDR3 DNA reads TGCGCCAGCAGCCCCCCTCGGGCTAGCGGTTACAATGAGCAGTTCTTC.

This clone has only a few counts. The chain recombines TRBV27 with TRBJ2-7; 7 nucleotides line up with TRBD2. There are 13 residues in the CDR3. The V gene end was trimmed by 3 bases and the J gene end by 7 bases; junction bases not matched to a gene: 6. The germline CDR1 and CDR2 sequences are MNHEY and SMNVEV (reference sequence). The CDR3 here is CASSFLAGAEQYF. The CDR3 DNA reads TGTGCCAGCAGTTTCCTCGCGGGAGCAGAGCAGTACTTC.

This clone was counted only a few times. V gene TRBV2 combines with J gene TRBJ1-2, with a weak D call TRBD1 (5 bases). Germline lookup yields CDR1 SNHLY and CDR2 FYNNEI. The length of the CDR3 is 13 residues. The ends were cut back, 5 bases at V and 7 bases at J, with 14 bases in the middle. CDR3 loop: CASSIRGGAGYTF. The CDR3 nucleotides read TGTGCCAGCAGTATTCGAGGAGGGGCTGGCTACACCTTC.

The genes are TRBV19 and TRBJ2-3; D might be TRBD2 (5 bases). The V end was cut by 0 bases, the J end by 7 bases, with 20 bases between. Germline CDR1 LNHDA, CDR2 SQIVND (reference sequence). The CDR3 covers 17 residues. The CDR3 nucleotides read TGTGCCAGTAGTATAGAACCGCCGGGAACCCCTGTTCATACGCAGTATTTT. Amino acid sequence: CASSIEPPGTPVHTQYF.

The V call is TRBV2, the J call TRBJ2-7; 9 bases line up with TRBD2. From germline, CDR1 is SNHLY and CDR2 FYNNEI. Trimming removed 2 bases from V and 13 bases from J; junction bases left unmatched: 9. The CDR3 is made up of 13 amino acids. CDR3 DNA: TGTGCCAGCAGTGAAACAGGCGGGAGGGTCCCATACTTC. It yields the protein CASSETGGRVPYF.

In its sample, this clone was seen once. The genes are TRBV11-3 and TRBJ1-6; D gene uncertain. CDR3 size: 13 residues. Trimming removed 2 bases at V and 13 bases at J, with 12 bases between. The germline gives CDR1 SGHNT, CDR2 YENEEA. DNA of the CDR3: TGTGCCAGCAGCTTAAGGCCCCTTGCTCCCCTCCACTTT. Its translation: CASSLRPLAPLHF. Using reference TRBV11-3 and TRBJ1-6 for the parts outside the CDR3, the full variable domain is EAGVVQSPRYKIIEKKQPVAFWCNPISGHNTLYWYLQNLGQGPELLIRYENEEAVDDSQLPKDRFSAERLKGVDSTLKIQPAELGDSAVYLCASSLRPLAPLHFGNGTRLTVT.

In regard to this clone: This specimen includes other DNA sequences encoding the same CDR3. The CDR3 loop is CASSIGTEAFF. The CDR3 coding sequence is TGTGCCAGTAGTATTGGGACTGAAGCTTTCTTT. The genes are TRBV19 and TRBJ1-1, with no clear D. Per the germline V gene, CDR1 is LNHDA and CDR2 is SQIVND (reference sequence). This CDR3 comprises 11 residues. The ends were cut back, 3 bases at V and 5 bases at J, with 4 bases in the middle.

The chain combines TRBV19 with TRBJ1-2; D is uncertain. V lost 6 bases and J 4 bases, leaving 9 bases between the germline ends. This CDR3 has 12 amino acids. In germline, CDR1 is LNHDA, CDR2 SQIVND (reference sequence). This chain's CDR3 is CASSPSLYGYTF. CDR3 nucleotides: TGTGCCAGTAGCCCCTCGCTCTATGGCTACACCTTC.

The chain recombines TRBV6-1 with TRBJ1-2; D perhaps matches TRBD1 (5 bases). The CDR3 has 16 residues. Trimming pared 3 bases from V and 6 bases from J, leaving 20 bases between. From germline, CDR1 is MNHNS and CDR2 SASEGT. CDR3 protein: CASSDFWQGDWDGYTF. The CDR3 DNA sequence: TGTGCCAGCAGTGACTTTTGGCAGGGAGATTGGGATGGCTACACCTTC.

This clone was counted only a few times. V gene TRBV5-1 combines with J gene TRBJ2-2; D is undetermined. The CDR3 contains 17 residues. Trimming pared 0 bases from V and 0 bases from J, leaving 12 bases between. Germline V gene data show CDR1 as SGHRS and CDR2 as YFSETQ. Here the CDR3 reads CASSLEARQANTGELFF. In nucleotides, the CDR3 is TGCGCCAGCAGCTTGGAGGCCAGGCAAGCGAACACCGGGGAGCTGTTTTTT. The variable domain in full, with the rest retrieved from reference TRBV5-1 and TRBJ2-2, is KAGVTQTPRYLIKTRGQQVTLSCSPISGHRSVSWYQQTPGQGLQFLFEYFSETQRNKGNFPGRFSGRQFSNSRSEMNVSTLELGDSALYLCASSLEARQANTGELFFGEGSRLTVL.

This clone has only a few counts. The J gene is TRBJ1-2, the V gene TRBV5-1; 7 bases match TRBD1. This CDR3 spans 14 amino acids. Trimming at V came to 1 base and at J to 6 bases, leaving 6 bases not matched to a gene. The germline V gene has CDR1 SGHRS and CDR2 YFSETQ. This CDR3 reads CASSLTTGADGYTF. The CDR3 nucleotides read TGCGCCAGCAGCTTGACTACAGGGGCGGATGGCTACACCTTC. Together with reference TRBV5-1 and TRBJ1-2, the CDR3 gives the full variable domain: KAGVTQTPRYLIKTRGQQVTLSCSPISGHRSVSWYQQTPGQGLQFLFEYFSETQRNKGNFPGRFSGRQFSNSRSEMNVSTLELGDSALYLCASSLTTGADGYTFGSGTRLTVV.

The CDR3 protein is CASSLKSRSADEQYF. The CDR3 region has the DNA TGTGCCAGCAGCTTGAAAAGTAGGTCGGCGGACGAGCAGTACTTC. The rearrangement links TRBV5-6 to TRBJ2-7; D call uncertain. Deletions cut 1 base from V and 5 bases from J, with 16 bases between. The CDR3 loop spans 15 amino acids. Per the germline V gene, CDR1 is SGHDT and CDR2 is YYEEEE.

This chain links TRBV6-6 with TRBJ2-7; TRBD1 is a possible D gene (6 bases). CDR3 length: 13 residues. CDR1 and CDR2 from the germline V gene are MNHNY and SVGAGI (reference sequence). V lost 5 bases and J 5 bases, leaving 13 bases between the germline ends. The CDR3 DNA reads as TGTGCCAGCAGTCACAGGGCCGGCGACGAGCAGTACTTC. Amino acid sequence: CASSHRAGDEQYF.

In its sample, this clone was seen a few times. The J gene is TRBJ2-2, the V gene TRBV5-1; D not certain. This CDR3 contains 13 residues. Trimming stripped 4 bases from V and 7 bases from J, with 11 bases between. Looked up from germline, CDR1 is SGHRS and CDR2 is YFSETQ. CDR3 DNA: TGCGCCAGCAGCGCTCTGTTCGGCGGGGAGCTGTTTTTT. It yields the protein CASSALFGGELFF.